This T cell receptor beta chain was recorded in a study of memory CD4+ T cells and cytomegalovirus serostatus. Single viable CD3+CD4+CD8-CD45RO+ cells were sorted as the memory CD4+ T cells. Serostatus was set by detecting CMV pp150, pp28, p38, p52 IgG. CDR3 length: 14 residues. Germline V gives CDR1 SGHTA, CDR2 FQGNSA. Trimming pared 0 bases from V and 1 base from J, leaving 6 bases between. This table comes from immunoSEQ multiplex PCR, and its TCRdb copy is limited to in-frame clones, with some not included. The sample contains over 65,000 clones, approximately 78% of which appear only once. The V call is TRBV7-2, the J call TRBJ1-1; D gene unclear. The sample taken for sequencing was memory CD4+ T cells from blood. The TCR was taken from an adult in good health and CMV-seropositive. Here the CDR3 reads CASSLAPGNTEAFF. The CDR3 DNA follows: TGTGCCAGCAGCTTAGCCCCGGGGAACACTGAAGCTTTCTTT.